This TCR beta chain was observed in a study of regulatory T cells in long-lasting Graves disease. For the study at large: More than 5 years of antithyroid drugs with positive TSH receptor antibodies defined persistent Graves' disease. Findings of the study overall: The persistent group shared around 3,000 public clonotypes, more than the roughly 970 shared by new patients. The study found TRBV28, TRBJ1-2 and TRBJ2-5 favored in persistent disease.

Germline assignment: CDR1 LGHNT and CDR2 FRNRAP. Trimming took off 0 bases at V and 8 bases at J, with 10 bases between the two ends. The CDR3 is 14 amino acids. Time point noted: persistent/refractory GD, antithyroid drugs over 5 years with positive TRAb. PBMC-extracted RNA yielded the TCR library. EDTA tubes received 9 to 10 milliliters of collected peripheral blood. Arm-PCR of CDR3 regions and iRepertoire HTBI primers were used to build TCR beta libraries. TCRdb itself ran the multiplex PCR reads through MiXCR, one entry per CDR3 protein. The data contain approximately 690,000 distinct CDR3 sequences, about 30% of them singletons. This clonotype was found a few times. What it recognizes is unknown.

The chain has TRBV12-5 and TRBJ2-2, with D possibly TRBD2 on 5 matching bases. Sequenced here: peripheral blood mononuclear cells (PBMCs), sampled when the disease was refractory, from a patient treated with antithyroid drugs. The source is a female donor with Graves disease. The CDR3 here is CASGLVSGGGELFF. The CDR3, as DNA: TGTGCTAGTGGTTTGGTATCGGGCGGGGGGGAGCTGTTTTTT.